These 27 T cell receptor beta chains came from one sample sequenced in a study of cytomegalovirus exposure and HLA in healthy donors. The PCR ran on 60 Vbeta and 13 Jbeta primers. Profiling relied on immunoSEQ multiplex PCR, and the TCRdb table lists in-frame clones only, not all of them. The table includes 150,000 to 200,000 clones, about 80% detected once. The sample consisted of PBMCs. All receptors derive from a woman in her 30s in good health and CMV-seropositive.

The chain joins TRBV10-2 to TRBJ1-1; 7 bases map to TRBD1. This CDR3 spans 14 amino acids. Germline V CDR1 and CDR2: WSHSY, SAAADI. With 6 bases clipped from V and 6 bases from J, the junction kept 10 bases outside the gene matches. Here the CDR3 DNA reads TGCGCCAGCAGCGACACGACAGGGAGCCCTGAAGCTTTCTTT. Amino acids: CASSDTTGSPEAFF.

V and J are TRBV30 and TRBJ2-7; 7 bases line up with TRBD1. Per the germline V gene, CDR1 is GTSNPN and CDR2 is SVGIG (reference sequence). With 4 bases clipped from V and 6 bases from J, the junction kept 9 bases outside the gene matches. CDR3 length equals 13 residues. This CDR3 is CAWTTGARSEQYF. The CDR3 DNA reads as TGTGCCTGGACAACAGGGGCTCGGTCCGAGCAGTACTTC.

The genes are TRBV27 and TRBJ1-2; D gene uncertain. The CDR3 length is 15 residues. Germline-derived CDR1 and CDR2 are MNHEY and SMNVEV (reference sequence). Trimming took off 4 bases at V and 6 bases at J, with 18 bases between the two ends. The chain's CDR3 is CASSSSPGVSHGYTF. The CDR3 region has the DNA TGTGCCAGCAGTTCCTCCCCCGGTGTGAGCCATGGCTACACCTTC.

This clone was found once. The rearrangement joins TRBV15 to TRBJ2-7; tentatively, D is TRBD1 (6 bases). Germline CDR1 is LNHNV and CDR2 is YYDKDF (reference sequence). V lost 1 base and J lost 3, with 19 bases in between. This CDR3 is built from 17 residues. Here the CDR3 DNA reads TGTGCCACCAGCAGAGCCCGGGGTATCCTAGGGGGCTACGAGCAGTACTTC. Residues: CATSRARGILGGYEQYF.

CDR3 residues: CASSLTQGYEQYF. In DNA form, the CDR3 reads TGTGCCAGCAGTCTCACACAGGGCTACGAGCAGTACTTC. The chain employs TRBV6-1 and TRBJ2-7, with D possibly TRBD1 on 6 matching bases. Germline loops: CDR1 MNHNS, CDR2 SASEGT. The CDR3 has 13 amino acids. The ends were cut back, 5 bases at V and 3 bases at J, with 11 bases in the middle.

The rearrangement uses TRBV4-1 and TRBJ2-2; 8 bases fit TRBD1. Germline CDR1 is MGHRA and CDR2 is YSYEKL. V lost 1 base, J lost 6 bases, and 4 bases stayed unmatched. The CDR3 sequence is 15 residues long. Here the CDR3 DNA reads TGCGCCAGCAGCCAAGGACAGGGGATCGCCGGGGAGCTGTTTTTT. It is translated as CASSQGQGIAGELFF.

J is TRBJ1-1 and V is TRBV5-1; 9 bases are a match to TRBD1. Germline V gives CDR1 SGHRS, CDR2 YFSETQ. V dropped 0 bases and J dropped 4; count of bases not matched to a gene: 7. The CDR3 is made up of 16 amino acids. CDR3 nucleotides: TGCGCCAGCAGCTTGGGCACAGGGGGCCGAGGCACTGAAGCTTTCTTT. As protein: CASSLGTGGRGTEAFF.

The chain couples TRBV29-1 to TRBJ1-1; no clear D. The ends were cut back, 4 bases at V and 0 bases at J, with 18 bases in the middle. This CDR3 is 16 amino acids long. Germline V lookup: CDR1 SQVTM, CDR2 ANQGSEA. The DNA for the CDR3 is TGCAGCGTTGCCCCCTACAGTTACATCTTGAACACTGAAGCTTTCTTT. Translated, it gives CSVAPYSYILNTEAFF. Combining the CDR3 with reference TRBV29-1 and TRBJ1-1 gives the whole variable domain SAVISQKPSRDICQRGTSLTIQCQVDSQVTMMFWYRQQPGQSLTLIATANQGSEATYESGFVIDKFPISRPNLTFSTLTVSNMSPEDSSIYLCSVAPYSYILNTEAFFGQGTRLTVV.

The chain combines TRBV7-9 with TRBJ1-4; no reliable D call. Germline CDR1 and CDR2: SEHNR and FQNEAQ (reference sequence). The germline V and J ends were trimmed by 5 bases and 7 bases, with 11 bases remaining between them. The CDR3 extends over 13 amino acids. The chain's CDR3 is CASSPVLGEKLFF. The DNA of the CDR3 is TGTGCCAGCAGCCCCGTACTCGGTGAAAAACTGTTTTTT.

The rearrangement joins TRBV19 to TRBJ2-1; TRBD2 matches at 10 bases. From germline, CDR1 is LNHDA and CDR2 SQIVND (reference sequence). The CDR3 runs to 17 residues. The ends lost 6 bases at V and 8 bases at J; junction bases unmatched: 16. CDR3 coding DNA: TGTGCCAGTAGCCCCTCTCCGGGACTAGCGTCGGGTGATGAGCAGTTCTTC. It yields the protein CASSPSPGLASGDEQFF.

V usage is TRBV6-4 and J usage is TRBJ2-2, with D perhaps matching TRBD2 (6 bases). The CDR3 contains 15 residues. V lost 10 bases and J lost 5, with 20 bases in between. Germline V gene sequence: CDR1 MRHNA, CDR2 SNTAGT. Here the CDR3 reads CATEFQGRGTGELFF. CDR3 DNA: TGTGCCACCGAATTCCAGGGCCGGGGGACCGGGGAGCTGTTTTTT.

CDR3 sequence (DNA): TGTGCCACCAGCAGAGATCGGGGAAATTCCTATGGCTACACCTTC. Its translation: CATSRDRGNSYGYTF. This chain connects TRBV15 to TRBJ1-2; D is ambiguous. Germline V gives CDR1 LNHNV, CDR2 YYDKDF (reference sequence). V lost 0 bases and J lost 4, with 12 bases in between. The CDR3 spans 15 residues.

This clone has just one count. This chain links TRBV4-3 with TRBJ2-7; the D gene is possibly TRBD2 (6 bases). Germline CDR1 and CDR2: LGHNA and YSLEER. This CDR3 has 15 residues. Trimming removed 0 bases from V and 2 bases from J, with 11 bases in between. The CDR3 reads CASSQDRERTYEQYF. The DNA for the CDR3 is TGCGCCAGCAGCCAAGATCGGGAGAGGACCTACGAGCAGTACTTC.

The chain combines TRBV7-9 with TRBJ1-2; TRBD1 aligns across 7 bases. This CDR3 has 15 residues. In germline, CDR1 is SEHNR, CDR2 FQNEAQ (reference sequence). Trimming removed 5 bases from V and 7 bases from J; junction bases left unmatched: 13. For the CDR3, the DNA is TGTGCCAGCAGCACTTACTCAGGGGGACGAGGTGGCTACACCTTC. Translation gives CASSTYSGGRGGYTF. The whole variable domain, remainder taken from reference TRBV7-9 and TRBJ1-2, is DTGVSQNPRHKITKRGQNVTFRCDPISEHNRLYWYRQTLGQGPEFLTYFQNEAQLEKSRLLSDRFSAERPKGSFSTLEIQRTEQGDSAMYLCASSTYSGGRGGYTFGSGTRLTVV.

V and J are TRBV11-2 and TRBJ1-5; D might be TRBD1 (6 bases). Trimming removed 1 base at V and 6 bases at J, with 16 bases between. CDR1 is SGHAT, CDR2 FQNNGV, per germline. CDR3 length equals 16 residues. The CDR3 reads CASSLGTGGHGQPQHF. CDR3 nucleotides: TGTGCCAGCAGCTTAGGCACTGGGGGCCACGGTCAGCCCCAGCATTTT.

The DNA for the CDR3 is TGCGCCAGCAGCTTGGGTCAGGACAGAGAGACCCAGTACTTC. Translation gives CASSLGQDRETQYF. This chain connects TRBV5-1 to TRBJ2-5; tentatively, D is TRBD1 (6 bases). The CDR3 has 14 residues. V lost 0 bases and J lost 4, with 10 bases in between. Germline lookup yields CDR1 SGHRS and CDR2 YFSETQ.

The J gene is TRBJ2-1, the V gene TRBV19; 7 nucleotides align to TRBD1. After removal of 3 bases from V and 7 bases from J, the junction contained 3 bases not matched to a gene. The germline V gene has CDR1 LNHDA and CDR2 SQIVND (reference sequence). This CDR3 comprises 13 residues. The CDR3 here is CASSISGGNEQFF. CDR3 bases: TGTGCCAGTAGTATTTCAGGGGGAAATGAGCAGTTCTTC.

This chain uses TRBV30 with TRBJ2-7; D perhaps matches TRBD2 (6 bases). The germline V gene has CDR1 GTSNPN and CDR2 SVGIG (reference sequence). Trimming shortened V by 1 base and J by 6 bases, and 13 bases separated the two germline ends. The CDR3 extends over 13 amino acids. CDR3 DNA: TGTGCCTGGAGTGACGGTCTCGGGGGCGAGCAGTACTTC. Its protein product is CAWSDGLGGEQYF.

The rearrangement joins TRBV5-1 to TRBJ1-2; D is perhaps TRBD1 (6 bases). The CDR3 is 18 amino acids. Germline V gives CDR1 SGHRS, CDR2 YFSETQ. Trimming stripped 2 bases from V and 5 bases from J, with 25 bases between. The CDR3 here is CASSFTAMAPTGLYGYTF. The CDR3 DNA reads TGCGCCAGCAGCTTCACCGCTATGGCGCCGACAGGCCTATATGGCTACACCTTC. The entire variable domain, with the rest obtained from reference TRBV5-1 and TRBJ1-2, is as follows: KAGVTQTPRYLIKTRGQQVTLSCSPISGHRSVSWYQQTPGQGLQFLFEYFSETQRNKGNFPGRFSGRQFSNSRSEMNVSTLELGDSALYLCASSFTAMAPTGLYGYTFGSGTRLTVV.

The chain is built from TRBV7-9 and TRBJ2-7; weak D call: TRBD1 (6 bases). Trimming cost V 4 bases and J 6 bases, with 22 bases left between them. CDR1 and CDR2 from the germline V gene are SEHNR and FQNEAQ (reference sequence). This CDR3 has 16 amino acids. The CDR3 DNA is TGTGCCAGCAGCTCGTTAGAGGGGGTGGGAACTTCCGAGCAGTACTTC. It specifies CASSSLEGVGTSEQYF.

The V gene is TRBV4-3, the J gene TRBJ2-3; the match to TRBD2 covers 11 bases. Unmatched junction bases numbered 4, after V lost 0 bases and J lost 8 bases. The CDR3 totals 15 residues. Germline V CDR1 and CDR2: LGHNA, YSLEER. CDR3 loop: CASSQDSGTSGTQYF. The CDR3 DNA reads as TGCGCCAGCAGCCAAGATTCAGGGACTAGCGGTACGCAGTATTTT.

The chain links TRBV6-5 to TRBJ2-5; a weak D match, TRBD2 (6 bases). The germline CDR1 and CDR2 sequences are MNHEY and SVGAGI. CDR3 length: 16 residues. Trimming cost V 1 base and J 1 base, with 13 bases left between them. The CDR3 is CASSYWGVRPQETQYF. The CDR3 DNA follows: TGTGCCAGCAGTTACTGGGGGGTACGGCCCCAAGAGACCCAGTACTTC.

J is TRBJ1-5 and V is TRBV19, with TRBD1 matching over 8 bases. Trimming at V came to 10 bases and at J to 7 bases, leaving 15 bases not matched to a gene. The CDR3 has 15 residues. The germline V gene encodes CDR1 LNHDA and CDR2 SQIVND (reference sequence). CDR3 sequence (DNA): TGTGCCACCAAGGGACGGACAGGGACGTACCAGCCCCAGCATTTT. Protein: CATKGRTGTYQPQHF.

This chain uses TRBV5-1 with TRBJ2-7; 8 positions agree with TRBD2. The CDR3 totals 16 residues. V shed 4 bases, J shed 4 bases, and the junction held 13 bases outside the gene matches. Germline assignment: CDR1 SGHRS and CDR2 YFSETQ. CDR3 DNA: TGCGCCAGCAGCCCGGCCGTTCGAGCGGGGGAGTACGAGCAGTACTTC. It codes for CASSPAVRAGEYEQYF.

The CDR3 DNA sequence: TGTGCCAGCAGCCCCTTGGAGCGGGAGTCCGATGATGAGCAGTTCTTC. Its protein product is CASSPLERESDDEQFF. The V and J genes are TRBV7-6 and TRBJ2-1; TRBD2 aligns across 8 bases. Trimming took 5 bases from V and 8 from J; bases not matched to a gene: 14. This CDR3 has 16 amino acids. The germline V gene encodes CDR1 SGHVS and CDR2 FNYEAQ.

In this sample, this clone turned up a few times. The V call is TRBV6-6, the J call TRBJ1-1; TRBD1 might be the D (5 bases). The CDR3 is 15 residues long. Germline V gene sequence: CDR1 MNHNY, CDR2 SVGAGI (reference sequence). Trimming shortened V by 2 bases and J by 4 bases, and 14 bases separated the two germline ends. The CDR3, as DNA: TGTGCCAGCAGTTACGCCGCCTCTAGGGGCACTGAAGCTTTCTTT. Its protein is CASSYAASRGTEAFF.

This clone was counted a single time. The rearrangement uses TRBV4-1 and TRBJ1-5, with TRBD1 matching 9 bases. The CDR3 is 17 residues long. Germline CDR1 reads MGHRA; CDR2 reads YSYEKL. Unmatched junction bases numbered 8, after V lost 3 bases and J lost 2 bases. The CDR3 loop is CASSHPIRDRGNQPQHF. The DNA of the CDR3 is TGCGCCAGCAGCCACCCCATCCGGGACAGGGGCAATCAGCCCCAGCATTTT.